This TCR beta chain was captured by sequencing in a study of monozygotic twins with inflammatory bowel disease. This CDR3 comprises 13 residues. Germline V gene data show CDR1 as DFQATT and CDR2 as SNEGSKA (reference sequence). TCRdb reprocessed the 5' RACE reads; each CDR3 protein has one entry and no DNA is given. The listing records about 110,000 distinct CDR3 sequences. V is TRBV20-1 and J is TRBJ2-7. The specimen was blood. The clonotype comes from a human donor with ulcerative colitis or Crohn's disease, or a healthy co-twin of an affected twin (not recorded which). The CDR3 reads CSAPSGSSYEQYF.